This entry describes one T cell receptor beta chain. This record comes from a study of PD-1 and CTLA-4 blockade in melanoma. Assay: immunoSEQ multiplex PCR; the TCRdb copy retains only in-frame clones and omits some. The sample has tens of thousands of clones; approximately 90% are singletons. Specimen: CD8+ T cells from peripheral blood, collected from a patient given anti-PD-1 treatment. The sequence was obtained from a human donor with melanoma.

CDR3 sequence (DNA): TGTGCCAACTCACAGGGGTTCGCCACTGAAGCTTTCTTT. Its translation: CANSQGFATEAFF. The rearrangement joins TRBV2 to TRBJ1-1, with 7 bases aligning to TRBD1. The CDR3 length is 13 residues. J was trimmed by 4 bases and V by 10 bases; bases with no gene match: 9. Germline V CDR1 and CDR2: SNHLY, FYNNEI.